A single sample is the source of the 14 T cell receptor beta chains below, sequenced in a study of T cells in Graves' hyperthyroidism and ophthalmopathy. RNA transcripts yielded amplified TCR beta CDR3 regions. A first-round RT-PCR of the TCR CDR3 used the HTBI primer set. TCRdb re-called the multiplex PCR reads through MiXCR, storing one row per CDR3 protein. The sample consists of about 300,000 distinct CDR3 sequences, roughly an eighth of them appearing once. Sequencing input: blood. These TCRs come from a woman in her 40s with Graves' hyperthyroidism.

This clonotype was picked up many times. CDR3 DNA: TGTGCCAGCAGCTCCTCGGGAGGATTGGACAATGAGCAGTTCTTC. This codes for CASSSSGGLDNEQFF. The chain uses TRBV7-3 and TRBJ2-1; TRBD2 matches at 7 bases. Per the germline V gene, CDR1 is SGHTA and CDR2 is FQGTGA. The ends lost 4 bases at V and 5 bases at J; junction bases unmatched: 8. This CDR3 comprises 15 residues. Full variable domain (rest looked up from reference TRBV7-3 and TRBJ2-1): GAGVSQTPSNKVTEKGKYVELRCDPISGHTALYWYRQSLGQGPEFLIYFQGTGAADDSGLPNDRFFAVRPEGSVSTLKIQRTERGDSAVYLCASSSSGGLDNEQFFGPGTRLTVL.

This clonotype has just a few counts. This chain connects TRBV5-1 to TRBJ1-4, with D possibly matching TRBD1 (5 bases). Germline CDR1 and CDR2: SGHRS and YFSETQ. This CDR3 is built from 16 residues. The ends were cut back, 5 bases at V and 3 bases at J, with 17 bases in the middle. DNA for the CDR3: TGCGCCAGCAGTTCGACCTTACAGGCGCCTAATGAAAAACTGTTTTTT. Translated, it gives CASSSTLQAPNEKLFF. Full variable domain (outside the CDR3, taken from reference TRBV5-1 and TRBJ1-4): KAGVTQTPRYLIKTRGQQVTLSCSPISGHRSVSWYQQTPGQGLQFLFEYFSETQRNKGNFPGRFSGRQFSNSRSEMNVSTLELGDSALYLCASSSTLQAPNEKLFFGSGTQLSVL.

The DNA of the CDR3 is TGTGCCAGTAGTATAGGTGGGCAGTTCTCCTACAATGAGCAGTTCTTC. It is translated as CASSIGGQFSYNEQFF. This chain connects TRBV19 to TRBJ2-1, with D unresolved. Trimming pared 1 base from V and 0 bases from J, leaving 10 bases between. The length of the CDR3 is 16 residues. The germline V gene encodes CDR1 LNHDA and CDR2 SQIVND (reference sequence).

This clonotype was seen repeatedly, ten times or more. The chain links TRBV11-2 to TRBJ1-2; no reliable D call. Looked up from germline, CDR1 is SGHAT and CDR2 is FQNNGV. CDR3 length equals 14 residues. Trimming took 3 bases from V and 4 from J, leaving 12 bases between them. CDR3 sequence: CASSFGSVGYGYTF. For the CDR3, the DNA is TGTGCCAGCAGCTTCGGGTCTGTTGGCTATGGCTACACCTTC.

This clonotype was detected ten times or more. The genes are TRBV7-6 and TRBJ1-3; D remains unclear. Germline lookup yields CDR1 SGHVS and CDR2 FNYEAQ. Deletions cut 2 bases from V and 0 bases from J, with 11 bases between. The CDR3 has 16 amino acids. CDR3 sequence: CASSLTSAGSGNTIYF. Written as DNA, the CDR3 is TGTGCCAGCAGCTTAACGTCCGCGGGCTCTGGAAACACCATATATTTT.

In this sample, this clonotype turned up many times. This chain connects TRBV28 to TRBJ1-2; no definite D call. The CDR3 runs to 13 residues. The V and J ends lost 5 bases and 8 bases respectively, with 15 bases between them. Germline assignment: CDR1 MDHEN and CDR2 SYDVKM. CDR3 bases: TGTGCCAGCAGTCTCCGAGAGCTAGGAGGCTACACCTTC. As protein: CASSLRELGGYTF.

This clonotype was recorded at least ten times. V is TRBV2 and J is TRBJ2-2, with D tentatively TRBD1 or TRBD2 (5 bases each). Trimming left V 6 bases short and J 4 bases short, with 18 bases between. The CDR3 runs to 16 residues. Germline V gene sequence: CDR1 SNHLY, CDR2 FYNNEI. Written as DNA, the CDR3 is TGTGCCAGCAGGAGGGATGGCAGGGTCAGCACCGGGGAGCTGTTTTTT. Its protein is CASRRDGRVSTGELFF.

This clonotype was detected ten times or more. The rearrangement links TRBV6-1 to TRBJ2-3, with 11 positions matching TRBD1. Looked up from germline, CDR1 is MNHNS and CDR2 is SASEGT. The CDR3 covers 16 residues. V lost 5 bases to trimming and J lost 2 bases; unmatched junction nucleotides: 6. In DNA form, the CDR3 reads TGTGCCAGCAGTAGGGGACAGGGGGTTTCCACAGATACGCAGTATTTT. The encoded protein is CASSRGQGVSTDTQYF.

This clonotype was seen ten or more times. The chain uses TRBV3-1 and TRBJ2-1, with 8 bases fitting TRBD2. V trimming: 0 bases; J trimming: 9 bases; junction bases outside the gene matches: 7. This CDR3 contains 15 residues. CDR1 and CDR2 (germline): LGHDT, YNNKEL (reference sequence). CDR3 amino acids: CASSQDGSGRREQFF. In DNA, the CDR3 is TGTGCCAGCAGCCAAGATGGGAGCGGGAGACGTGAGCAGTTCTTC.

In this sample, this clonotype turned up many times. The V and J genes are TRBV27 and TRBJ2-5, with 10 bases aligning to TRBD2. The CDR3 extends over 15 amino acids. Trimming removed 3 bases from V and 4 bases from J; junction bases left unmatched: 5. Germline CDR1 and CDR2: MNHEY and SMNVEV (reference sequence). The chain's CDR3 is CASSLLAGVRETQYF. CDR3 bases: TGTGCCAGCAGTTTGCTAGCGGGAGTTCGAGAGACCCAGTACTTC.

In this sample, this clonotype turned up many times. The gene calls are TRBV12-3 or TRBV12-4 and TRBJ2-3, with D tentatively TRBD2 (6 bases). This CDR3 has 15 residues. V lost 6 bases, J lost 6 bases, and 19 bases lay in between. The CDR3 coding sequence is TGTGCCAGCAGGCCGGGACTCGTCGCCGGGGATACGCAGTATTTT. Encoded protein: CASRPGLVAGDTQYF.

This clonotype was picked up many times. The chain combines TRBV12-3 or TRBV12-4 with TRBJ1-4; D is unclear. V lost 1 base and J lost 5, with 5 bases in between. This CDR3 is 13 amino acids long. Here the CDR3 reads CASSLVGNEKLFF. For the CDR3, the DNA is TGTGCCAGCAGTTTAGTGGGAAATGAAAAACTGTTTTTT.

This clonotype was counted many times. The rearrangement uses TRBV12-3 or TRBV12-4 and TRBJ2-2; D may be TRBD1 (6 bases). The V end was cut by 1 base, the J end by 4 bases, with 10 bases between. This CDR3 region has 15 residues. The CDR3, as DNA: TGTGCCAGCAGTTTAGTTTTACAGGGCACCGGGGAGCTGTTTTTT. Translation: CASSLVLQGTGELFF.

This clonotype has a handful of counts. The rearrangement links TRBV28 to TRBJ2-1, with D maybe TRBD2 (6 bases). The CDR3 length is 13 residues. Germline V gene sequence: CDR1 MDHEN, CDR2 SYDVKM. The germline V and J ends were trimmed by 5 bases and 7 bases, with 12 bases remaining between them. The CDR3 DNA reads TGTGCCAGCAGTGTGGGACTGCTTAATGAGCAGTTCTTC. Residues: CASSVGLLNEQFF.